This TCR beta chain stems from a study of blood T cell repertoires in COVID-19. Looking at the study overall: T cells, B-cell-depleted T cells, or PBMCs supplied cDNA or gDNA.

Under the authors' procedure: Estimates of nucleated cell counts were drawn from the amplification of reference gene primers. The assay was immunoSEQ multiplex PCR, and TCRdb's table has in-frame clones only and misses some. For V, J and clone size, that table is used; D and trimming come from the DNA. The sample consists of 130,000 to 150,000 clones, about 88% of them appearing once. Germline CDR1 and CDR2: LNHDA and SQIVND (reference sequence). The CDR3 loop spans 15 amino acids. V shed 3 bases and J 5 bases; nucleotides not matched to a gene: 4. This clone is a singleton in its sample. This chain links TRBV19 with TRBJ2-3; TRBD1 agrees at 11 bases. The source material was peripheral blood. This clonotype was sampled from a human donor in a cohort sampled during active COVID-19. CDR3 sequence (DNA): TGTGCCAGTAGTATCGGGACAGGGGGTGGAGATACGCAGTATTTT. This translates into CASSIGTGGGDTQYF.